This T cell receptor (beta chain) was found in a study of CD8+CD57+ T cells in acquired aplastic anemia. Genomic DNA templated the TCR beta VDJ and CDR3 profiling. Via MiXCR, TCRdb re-called the reads, giving one row per CDR3 protein. The table records under 350,000 distinct CDR3 sequences, around three fifths of them present only once. Per germline, CDR1 SGDLS and CDR2 YYNGEE. This CDR3 is built from 16 residues. V gave up 0 bases and J gave up 4 bases, with 16 bases separating them. This rearrangement joins TRBV9 to TRBJ2-5, with D perhaps TRBD1 or TRBD2 (5 bases each). The receptor was isolated from a human donor with severe aplastic anemia or a healthy control (not recorded which). Sequencing used sorted CD4+, CD8+, or CD8+CD57+ T cells (not recorded which) from PBMCs. CDR3 sequence reads: CASSVEAGPGSETQYF. The CDR3 nucleotides read TGTGCCAGCAGCGTAGAGGCAGGGCCGGGATCAGAGACCCAGTACTTC.